This T cell receptor beta chain was captured by sequencing in a study of Graves' ophthalmopathy and Graves' hyperthyroidism. The CDR3 has 15 amino acids. Germline lookup yields CDR1 SQVTM and CDR2 ANQGSEA. With 1 base clipped from V and 2 bases from J, the junction kept 6 bases outside the gene matches. Beta-chain TCR CDR3 regions were amplified from RNA transcripts. HTBI-primed first-round RT-PCR preceded second-round multiplex PCR. TCRdb independently ran MiXCR on the multiplex PCR reads; one entry per CDR3 protein. The data hold 500,000 to 600,000 distinct CDR3 sequences, with 35% to 45% observed a single time. This clonotype has more than one count but fewer than ten.

Sequenced: peripheral blood or thyroid tissue (not recorded which). The V gene is TRBV29-1, the J gene TRBJ2-7; 9 positions match TRBD1. The TCR sequence derives from an adult man with Graves' hyperthyroidism. CDR3 DNA sequence: TGCAGCGTTGAAGGGCCGGGACAGGGCCCCTACGAGCAGTACTTC. Protein: CSVEGPGQGPYEQYF.